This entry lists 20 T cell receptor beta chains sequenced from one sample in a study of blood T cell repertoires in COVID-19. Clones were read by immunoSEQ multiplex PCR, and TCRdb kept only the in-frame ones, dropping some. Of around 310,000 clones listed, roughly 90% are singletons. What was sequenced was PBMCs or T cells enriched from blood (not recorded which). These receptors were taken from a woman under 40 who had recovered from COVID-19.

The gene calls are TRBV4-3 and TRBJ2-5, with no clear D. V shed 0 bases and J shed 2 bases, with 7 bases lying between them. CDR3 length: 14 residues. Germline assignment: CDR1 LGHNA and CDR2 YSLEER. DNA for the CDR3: TGCGCCAGCAGCCAAGATCCCAGGCAAGAGACCCAGTACTTC. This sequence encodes CASSQDPRQETQYF.

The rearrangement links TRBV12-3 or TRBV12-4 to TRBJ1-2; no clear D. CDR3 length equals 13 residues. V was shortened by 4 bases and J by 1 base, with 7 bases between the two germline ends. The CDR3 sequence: CASSWGDNYGYTF. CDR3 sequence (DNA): TGTGCCAGCAGTTGGGGAGATAACTATGGCTACACCTTC.

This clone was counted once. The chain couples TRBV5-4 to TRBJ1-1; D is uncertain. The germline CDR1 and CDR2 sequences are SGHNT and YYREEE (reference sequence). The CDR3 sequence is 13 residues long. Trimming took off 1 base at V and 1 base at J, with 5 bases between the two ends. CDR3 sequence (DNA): TGTGCCAGCAGCTTGCCAGGGAACACTGAAGCTTTCTTT. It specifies CASSLPGNTEAFF.

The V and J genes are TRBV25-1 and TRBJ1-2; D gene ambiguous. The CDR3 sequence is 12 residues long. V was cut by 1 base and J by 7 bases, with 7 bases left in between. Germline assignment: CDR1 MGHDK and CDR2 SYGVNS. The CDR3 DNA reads TGTGCCAGCAGTGAATGGACTGCTGGCTACACCTTC. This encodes CASSEWTAGYTF.

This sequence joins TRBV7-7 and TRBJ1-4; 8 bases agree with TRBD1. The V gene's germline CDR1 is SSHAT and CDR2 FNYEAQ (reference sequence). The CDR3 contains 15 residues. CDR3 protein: CATATGDGSNEKLFF. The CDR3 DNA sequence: TGTGCTACCGCGACAGGGGACGGTAGTAATGAAAAACTGTTTTTT. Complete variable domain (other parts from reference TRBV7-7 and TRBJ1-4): GAGVSQSPRYKVTKRGQDVTLRCDPISSHATLYWYQQALGQGPEFLTYFNYEAQPDKSGLPSDRFSAERPEGSISTLTIQRTEQRDSAMYRCATATGDGSNEKLFFGSGTQLSVL.

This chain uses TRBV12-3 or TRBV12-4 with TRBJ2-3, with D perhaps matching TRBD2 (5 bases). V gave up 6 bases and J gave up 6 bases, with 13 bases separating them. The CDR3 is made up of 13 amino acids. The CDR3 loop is CASSASDWDTQYF. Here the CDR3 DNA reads TGTGCCAGCAGCGCCTCGGACTGGGATACGCAGTATTTT.

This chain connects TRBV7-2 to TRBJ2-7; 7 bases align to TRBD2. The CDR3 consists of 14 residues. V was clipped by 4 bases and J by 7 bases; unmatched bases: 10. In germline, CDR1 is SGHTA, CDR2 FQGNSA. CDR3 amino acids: CASSSPPREGEQYF. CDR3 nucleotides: TGTGCCAGCAGCTCCCCCCCAAGGGAGGGGGAGCAGTACTTC.

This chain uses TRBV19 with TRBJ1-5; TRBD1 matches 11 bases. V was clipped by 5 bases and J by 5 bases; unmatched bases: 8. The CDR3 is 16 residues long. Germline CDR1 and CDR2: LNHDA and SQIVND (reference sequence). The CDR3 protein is CASSSRDRGRDQPQHF. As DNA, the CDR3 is TGTGCCAGTAGTTCCCGGGACAGGGGGAGGGATCAGCCCCAGCATTTT.

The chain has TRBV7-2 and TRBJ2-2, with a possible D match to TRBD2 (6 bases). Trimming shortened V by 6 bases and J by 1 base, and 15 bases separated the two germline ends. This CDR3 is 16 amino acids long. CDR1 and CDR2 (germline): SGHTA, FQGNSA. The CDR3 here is CASSPQGGRNTGELFF. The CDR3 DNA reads TGTGCCAGCAGTCCCCAGGGAGGTCGGAACACCGGGGAGCTGTTTTTT.

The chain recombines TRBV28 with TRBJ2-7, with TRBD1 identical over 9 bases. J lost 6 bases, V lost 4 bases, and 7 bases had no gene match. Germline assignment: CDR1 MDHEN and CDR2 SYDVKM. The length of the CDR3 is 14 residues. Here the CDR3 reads CASSSGQGSLEQYF. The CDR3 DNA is TGTGCCAGCAGTTCCGGACAGGGGTCCCTCGAGCAGTACTTC.

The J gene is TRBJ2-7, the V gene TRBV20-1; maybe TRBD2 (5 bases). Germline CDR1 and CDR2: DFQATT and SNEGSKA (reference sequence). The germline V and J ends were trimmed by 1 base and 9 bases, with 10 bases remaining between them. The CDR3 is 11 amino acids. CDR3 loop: CSARGGLRQYF. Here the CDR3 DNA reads TGCAGTGCTAGAGGAGGACTGCGGCAGTACTTC.

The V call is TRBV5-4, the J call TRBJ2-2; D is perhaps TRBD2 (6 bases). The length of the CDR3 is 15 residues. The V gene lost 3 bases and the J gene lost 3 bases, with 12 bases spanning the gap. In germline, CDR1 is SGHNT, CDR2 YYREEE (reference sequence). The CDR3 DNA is TGTGCCAGCAGCTCGGGAGTAGTGGACACCGGGGAGCTGTTTTTT. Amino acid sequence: CASSSGVVDTGELFF.

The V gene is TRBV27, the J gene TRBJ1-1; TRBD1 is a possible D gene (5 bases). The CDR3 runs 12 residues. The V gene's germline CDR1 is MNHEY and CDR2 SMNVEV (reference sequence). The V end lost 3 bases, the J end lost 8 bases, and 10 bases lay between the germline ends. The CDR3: CASSFWGREAFF. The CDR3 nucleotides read TGTGCCAGCAGTTTTTGGGGGAGGGAAGCTTTCTTT.

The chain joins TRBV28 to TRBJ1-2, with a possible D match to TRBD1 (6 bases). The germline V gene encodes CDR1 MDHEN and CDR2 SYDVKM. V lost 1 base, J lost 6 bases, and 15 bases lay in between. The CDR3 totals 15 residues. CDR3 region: CASSLLLTGRDGYTF. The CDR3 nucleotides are TGTGCCAGCAGTTTATTGTTGACAGGTCGAGATGGCTACACCTTC.

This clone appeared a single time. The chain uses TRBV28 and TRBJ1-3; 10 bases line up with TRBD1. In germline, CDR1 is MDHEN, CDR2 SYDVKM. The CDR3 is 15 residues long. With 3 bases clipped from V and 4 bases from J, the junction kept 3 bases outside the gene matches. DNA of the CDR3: TGTGCCAGCAGTTTCCGGGACAGGGGAGGAAACACCATATATTTT. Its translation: CASSFRDRGGNTIYF. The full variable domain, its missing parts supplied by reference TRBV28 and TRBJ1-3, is DVKVTQSSRYLVKRTGEKVFLECVQDMDHENMFWYRQDPGLGLRLIYFSYDVKMKEKGDIPEGYSVSREKKERFSLILESASTNQTSMYLCASSFRDRGGNTIYFGEGSWLTVV.

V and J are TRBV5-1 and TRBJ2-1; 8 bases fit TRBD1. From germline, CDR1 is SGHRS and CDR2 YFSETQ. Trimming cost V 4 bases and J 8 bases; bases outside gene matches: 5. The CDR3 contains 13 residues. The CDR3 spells CASSDQGADEQFF. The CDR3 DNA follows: TGCGCCAGCAGCGATCAGGGGGCGGATGAGCAGTTCTTC.

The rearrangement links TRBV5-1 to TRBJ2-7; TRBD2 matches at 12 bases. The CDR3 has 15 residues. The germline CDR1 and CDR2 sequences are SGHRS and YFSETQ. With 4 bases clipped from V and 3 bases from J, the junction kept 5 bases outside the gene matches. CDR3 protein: CASSPPLAGGYEQYF. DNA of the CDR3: TGCGCCAGCAGCCCGCCACTAGCGGGAGGCTACGAGCAGTACTTC. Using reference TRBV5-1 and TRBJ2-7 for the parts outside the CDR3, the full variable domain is KAGVTQTPRYLIKTRGQQVTLSCSPISGHRSVSWYQQTPGQGLQFLFEYFSETQRNKGNFPGRFSGRQFSNSRSEMNVSTLELGDSALYLCASSPPLAGGYEQYFGPGTRLTVT.

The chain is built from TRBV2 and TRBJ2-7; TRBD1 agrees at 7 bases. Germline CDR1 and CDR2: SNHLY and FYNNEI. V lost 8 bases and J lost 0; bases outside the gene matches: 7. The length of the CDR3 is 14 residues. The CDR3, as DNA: TGTGCCAGCGACCGGGACAGTAACTCCTACGAGCAGTACTTC. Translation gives CASDRDSNSYEQYF.

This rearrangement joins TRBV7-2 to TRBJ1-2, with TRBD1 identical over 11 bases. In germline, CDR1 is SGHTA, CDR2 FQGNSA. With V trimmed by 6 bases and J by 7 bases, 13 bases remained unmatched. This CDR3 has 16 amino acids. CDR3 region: CASRYGPGQGASGYTF. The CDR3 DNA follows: TGTGCCAGCAGATATGGCCCCGGACAGGGGGCAAGTGGCTACACCTTC. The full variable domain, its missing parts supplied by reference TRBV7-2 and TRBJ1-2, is GAGVSQSPSNKVTEKGKDVELRCDPISGHTALYWYRQSLGQGLEFLIYFQGNSAPDKSGLPSDRFSAERTGGSVSTLTIQRTQQEDSAVYLCASRYGPGQGASGYTFGSGTRLTVV.

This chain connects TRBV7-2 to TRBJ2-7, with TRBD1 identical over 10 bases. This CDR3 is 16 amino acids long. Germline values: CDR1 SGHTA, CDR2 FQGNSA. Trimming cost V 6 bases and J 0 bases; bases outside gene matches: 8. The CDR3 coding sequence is TGTGCCAGCAGTCTAAGGACAGGGGGAGTCTCCTACGAGCAGTACTTC. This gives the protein CASSLRTGGVSYEQYF.